The present T cell receptor (beta chain) was sequenced within a study of blood T cell repertoires in COVID-19 (dated by TCRdb to about 2020). Background on the whole study: Samples covering the acute and convalescent phases of COVID-19 were provided by collaborators in the United States, Italy and Spain. The material from the prospective study consisted of cDNA or gDNA derived from T cells, B-cell-depleted T cells, or PBMCs. The samples were drawn from the first 160 participants of the ongoing ImmuneRACE study and from about 1,200 subjects provided by 6 global collaborators. Where HLA class I and class II types were available, the types were taken from metadata supplied by the sample provider, not from assay-based typing. Nearly every sample came with metadata listing a de-identified subject ID, COVID-19 status, age in years and sex. The repertoires were made available in a free public database intended to serve as a resource for research on the immune response to SARS-CoV-2. Subjects who had been exposed to COVID-19, were actively infected with it, or had recovered from it provided the deeply sampled blood TCRbeta repertoires that made up the dataset.

The immunoSEQ Assay, a bias-controlled multiplex PCR, was used to amplify TCRbeta CDR3 regions from genomic DNA. The original pipeline was this. The number of nucleated cells in each sample was estimated by amplification of reference gene primers within the assay. To quantify the absolute abundance of each unique TCRbeta CDR3 rearrangement, sequence reads were collapsed and filtered. For each sample, productive Simpson clonality was calculated by taking the square root of Simpson's diversity index across productive rearrangements. This immuneACCESS table, as held by TCRdb, lists in-frame sequences with V and J called but not all clones. Of the missing ones, under half trace to an unresolved V gene in checked studies; the others have no known cause. Clone size and the V and J calls come from that table; the DNA yielded D and trimming. The sample table contains approximately 210,000 clones; only one count was recorded for around 84% of them. 20% of the sample goes to the ten largest clones.

The count of this clone is one. What antigen it recognizes has not been identified. No much larger clone is present one base from it, and per-base qualities are unavailable. Each collaborating institution followed its own protocols to collect whole blood in K2EDTA tubes. For TCRbeta analysis, collaborator samples were shipped as frozen whole blood, as isolated PBMCs, or as DNA extracted from either sample type. The paper as a whole reports these results and caveats: The quantity of clinical and demographic metadata differed by source and by participant and was supplied without curation.

CDR3 length: 16 amino acids, cysteine to phenylalanine. Of the read, only the CDR3 DNA is kept; its 48 bases are in frame from base 1. From V the trimming removes 4 bases and from J it removes 2 bases, while the gene matches leave 5 bases of the junction unaccounted for. The germline V gene sets CDR1 to MNHEY and CDR2 to SVGEGT. The receptor's source is a man under 40 with active or convalescent COVID-19. This receptor chain uses TRBV6-2 or TRBV6-3 and TRBJ1-2; TRBD1 fits 12 bases in the junction. The sample comprised peripheral blood. The nucleotide sequence reads as follows: TGTGCCAGCAGTTCGACCGGGACAGGGGGCAACTATGGCTACACCTTC. Its protein reads: CASSSTGTGGNYGYTF.